The 9 T cell receptor beta chains presented below share a single source sample, sequenced in a study of blood T cells in healthy people across ages (dated by TCRdb to 2013 to 2016). Receptor libraries were prepared by 5' RACE. The run used an Illumina HiSeq 2500. The second PCR ran for about 6 to 12 cycles and used a J-beta primer mix along with a sample-barcoded 5' primer. TCRdb itself trimmed the public reads at Q25 with fastp, ran MiXCR and retained productive beta chains. CDR3 protein duplicates are merged, each entry listing the most common genes and DNA. Present in this sample are approximately 1.5 million distinct CDR3 sequences, roughly 30% of which were seen just once. The leading ten clones occupy about 11% of the sample. The sequencing input was blood. The receptors shown here come from a woman aged 25-40 years in good health.

The chain carries TRBV7-9 and TRBJ2-3, with 7 bases aligning to TRBD1. The CDR3 spans 13 residues. Trimming cost V 1 base and J 12 bases; bases outside gene matches: 7. Germline lookup yields CDR1 SEHNR and CDR2 FQNEAQ (reference sequence). In DNA form, the CDR3 reads TGTGCCAGCAGCTTAGAACAGGGGACAGATCAGTATTTT. This gives the protein CASSLEQGTDQYF.

This clonotype was counted between two and nine times. This sequence joins TRBV12-3 or TRBV12-4 and TRBJ2-5, with a weak D call TRBD1 (5 bases). TRBJ2-7 matches the DNA end more closely, so the J call is doubtful. The CDR3 has 14 residues. CDR3: CASTHSGTGFEQYF. The CDR3 DNA reads as TGTGCCAGCACTCACTCGGGTACAGGTTTCGAGCAGTACTTC.

The chain links TRBV5-1 to TRBJ2-4; the D is unclear. The germline V and J ends were trimmed by 3 bases and 8 bases, with 6 bases remaining between them. This CDR3 has 11 amino acids. CDR1 is SGHRS, CDR2 YFSETQ, per germline. This chain's CDR3 is CASSSKDIQYF. The CDR3 nucleotides are TGCGCCAGCAGCTCGAAGGACATTCAGTACTTC.

This chain links TRBV6-1 with TRBJ1-1; D gene ambiguous. This CDR3 spans 16 amino acids. The germline gives CDR1 MNHNS, CDR2 SASEGT. Trimming left V 4 bases short and J 3 bases short, with 18 bases between. CDR3 loop: CASSGRDRAGYTEAFF. CDR3 DNA sequence: TGTGCCAGCAGTGGAAGGGATCGGGCTGGTTACACTGAAGCTTTCTTT.

This clonotype has more than one count but fewer than ten. This chain uses TRBV9 with TRBJ1-1; TRBD1 aligns across 7 bases. The CDR3 consists of 14 residues. Per germline, CDR1 SGDLS and CDR2 YYNGEE. Trimming at V came to 0 bases and at J to 4 bases, leaving 3 bases not matched to a gene. In DNA form, the CDR3 reads TGTGCCAGCAGCGTAGAGGGGGCTGGCACTGAAGCTTTCTTT. Translated: CASSVEGAGTEAFF.

A few counts support this clonotype. The chain couples TRBV5-1 to TRBJ1-5, with TRBD1 matching over 8 bases. The CDR3 spans 15 residues. CDR1 and CDR2 (germline): SGHRS, YFSETQ. The V segment lost 2 bases and the J segment 3 bases; nucleotides outside the gene matches: 4. CDR3: CASSFQGAPNQPQHF. The DNA for the CDR3 is TGCGCCAGCAGCTTCCAGGGGGCACCCAATCAGCCCCAGCATTTT.

The chain couples TRBV7-7 to TRBJ2-3; 11 nucleotides line up with TRBD2. Germline CDR1 reads SSHAT; CDR2 reads FNYEAQ (reference sequence). V dropped 5 bases and J dropped 4; count of bases not matched to a gene: 5. The CDR3 runs to 15 residues. The DNA of the CDR3 is TGTGCCAGCAGCCGACTAGCGGGGACCCCAGATACGCAGTATTTT. Encoded protein: CASSRLAGTPDTQYF.

This clonotype came up a few times. This chain connects TRBV5-1 to TRBJ2-7; D call uncertain. The CDR3 is 13 amino acids. Trimming removed 4 bases from V and 4 bases from J, with 12 bases in between. Germline V gene sequence: CDR1 SGHRS, CDR2 YFSETQ. The CDR3 DNA reads as TGCGCCAGCAGCCCGGTCCTAGATTACGAGCAGTACTTC. Protein product: CASSPVLDYEQYF.

V gene TRBV7-2 combines with J gene TRBJ2-3; 7 bases align to TRBD2. This CDR3 comprises 15 residues. J lost 3 bases, V lost 1 base, and 4 bases had no gene match. Germline V gene sequence: CDR1 SGHTA, CDR2 FQGNSA. CDR3 loop: CASSLGDYGTDTQYF. In nucleotides, the CDR3 is TGTGCCAGCAGCTTAGGGGACTATGGAACAGATACGCAGTATTTT. Based on the CDR3 plus reference TRBV7-2 and TRBJ2-3, the full variable domain is GAGVSQSPSNKVTEKGKDVELRCDPISGHTALYWYRQSLGQGLEFLIYFQGNSAPDKSGLPSDRFSAERTGGSVSTLTIQRTQQEDSAVYLCASSLGDYGTDTQYFGPGTRLTVL.